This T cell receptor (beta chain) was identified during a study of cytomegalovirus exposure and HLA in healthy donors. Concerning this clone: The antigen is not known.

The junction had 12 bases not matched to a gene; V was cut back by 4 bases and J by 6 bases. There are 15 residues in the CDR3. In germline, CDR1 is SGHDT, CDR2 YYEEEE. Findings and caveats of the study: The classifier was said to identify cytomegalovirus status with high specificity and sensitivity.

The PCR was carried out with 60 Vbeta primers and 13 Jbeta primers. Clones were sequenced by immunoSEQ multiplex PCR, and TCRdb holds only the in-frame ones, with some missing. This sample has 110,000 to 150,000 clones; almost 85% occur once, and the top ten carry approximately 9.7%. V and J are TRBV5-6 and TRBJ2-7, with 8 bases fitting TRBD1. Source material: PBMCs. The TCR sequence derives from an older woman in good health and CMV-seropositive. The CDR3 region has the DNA TGTGCCAGCAGCAATGGGCAGGGGGCGCTGACCGAGCAGTACTTC. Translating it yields CASSNGQGALTEQYF.